This T cell receptor (beta chain) was retrieved from a study of post-analysis software for immune sequencing data. Unique molecular identifiers were carried by the TCR beta cDNA libraries. Each batch of about 1 to 11 million T cells produced around 460,000 cDNA molecules. Each CDR3 protein is one row after TCRdb ran MiXCR on the PCR reads. The data show hundreds of thousands of distinct CDR3 sequences, with 59% seen just once and about 11% held by the top ten. General study points: Patients with multiple sclerosis recorded significantly lower normalized Chao1 diversity than controls, the study found. When patients were compared with controls, four to six TRBV segments were more frequent, TRBV5-6, TRBV5-1 and TRBV20-1 among them.

V gave up 2 bases and J gave up 2 bases, with 7 bases separating them. Per germline, CDR1 SGHKS and CDR2 YYEKEE (reference sequence). The CDR3 runs to 14 residues. Regarding this clonotype: The antigen is not known.

This TCR came from a girl between 2 and 10 years old with multiple sclerosis. The chain employs TRBV5-5 and TRBJ1-4; D remains ambiguous. The source material was blood. The CDR3 sequence: CASSLMGTNEKLFF. Written as DNA, the CDR3 is TGTGCCAGCAGCTTAATGGGGACTAATGAAAAACTGTTTTTT.